Described below is a single T cell receptor beta chain sequence and its context. What it recognizes is unknown. The sample comes from a study of cytotoxic CD8 clonotypes in ibrutinib-treated CLL. The repertoire was sequenced with immunoSEQ multiplex PCR; TCRdb's copy has only in-frame clones and lacks some. The table records about 140,000 clones, around three quarters of them present only once. Study results and limitations: Shared public clonotypes were rare, and on treatment they either got smaller or stayed the same. Samples were collected at differing times from sustained-remission and progressing patients. Clonality correlated strongly with circulating CD8+ T cells and exceeded age-matched healthy donors at baseline.

The authors obtained 1.5 to 2.5 micrograms of genomic DNA from cryopreserved PBMCs for TCR beta libraries. The V end lost 4 bases, the J end lost 5 bases, and 12 bases lay between the germline ends. CDR3 length: 13 residues. Germline V gene lookup returns CDR1 SGHDT and CDR2 YYEEEE. This sample comprised PBMCs, obtained after 12 months of ibrutinib treatment. This receptor was obtained from a human donor with chronic lymphocytic leukemia. This chain joins TRBV5-6 and TRBJ2-5, with a tentative D call TRBD1 (6 bases). CDR3 DNA: TGTGCCAGCAGCCAAACAGGGCGGGAGACCCAGTACTTC. Its translation is CASSQTGRETQYF.